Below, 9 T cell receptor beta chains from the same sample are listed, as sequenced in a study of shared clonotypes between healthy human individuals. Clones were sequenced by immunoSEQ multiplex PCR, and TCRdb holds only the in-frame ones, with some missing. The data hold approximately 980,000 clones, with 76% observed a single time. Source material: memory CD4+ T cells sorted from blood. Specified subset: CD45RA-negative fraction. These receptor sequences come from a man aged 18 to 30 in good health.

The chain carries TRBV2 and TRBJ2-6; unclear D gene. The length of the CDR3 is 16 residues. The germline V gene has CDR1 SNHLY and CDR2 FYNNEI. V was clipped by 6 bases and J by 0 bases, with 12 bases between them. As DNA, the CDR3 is TGTGCCAGCAGAGGCTCTCAGAGCTCTGGGGCCAACGTCCTGACTTTC. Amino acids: CASRGSQSSGANVLTF.

The CDR3 protein is CATSSPGYNEQFF. In DNA, the CDR3 is TGTGCCACCAGCAGCCCGGGGTACAATGAGCAGTTCTTC. The chain links TRBV15 to TRBJ2-1; TRBD2 is a possible D gene (5 bases). CDR1 is LNHNV and CDR2 is YYDKDF in the germline V gene (reference sequence). The CDR3 length is 13 residues. V lost 3 bases and J 4 bases, leaving 7 bases between the germline ends.

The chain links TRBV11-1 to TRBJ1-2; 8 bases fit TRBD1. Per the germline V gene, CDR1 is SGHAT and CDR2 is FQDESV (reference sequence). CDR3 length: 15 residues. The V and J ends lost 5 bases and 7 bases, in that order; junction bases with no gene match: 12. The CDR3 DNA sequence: TGTGCCAGCAGCCCGAGGGGGACAGGTAGTATTGGCTACACCTTC. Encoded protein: CASSPRGTGSIGYTF.

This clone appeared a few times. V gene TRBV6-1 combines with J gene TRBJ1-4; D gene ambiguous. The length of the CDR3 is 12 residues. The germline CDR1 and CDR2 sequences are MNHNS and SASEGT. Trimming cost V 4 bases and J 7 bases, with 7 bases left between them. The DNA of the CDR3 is TGTGCCAGCAGTGGAATGAGTGAAAAACTGTTTTTT. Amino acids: CASSGMSEKLFF.

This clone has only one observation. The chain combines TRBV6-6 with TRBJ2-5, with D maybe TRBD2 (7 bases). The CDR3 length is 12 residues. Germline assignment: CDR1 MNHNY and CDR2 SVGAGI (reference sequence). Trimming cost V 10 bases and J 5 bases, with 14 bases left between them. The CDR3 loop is CATRGGAETQYF. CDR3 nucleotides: TGTGCCACCCGAGGGGGGGCGGAGACCCAGTACTTC.

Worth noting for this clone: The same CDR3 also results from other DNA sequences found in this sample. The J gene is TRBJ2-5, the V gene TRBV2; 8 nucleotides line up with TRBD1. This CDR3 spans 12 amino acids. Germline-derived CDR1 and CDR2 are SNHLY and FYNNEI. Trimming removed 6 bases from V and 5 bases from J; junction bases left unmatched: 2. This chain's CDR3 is CASSRGRETQYF. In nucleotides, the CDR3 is TGTGCCAGCAGCAGGGGGCGGGAGACCCAGTACTTC.

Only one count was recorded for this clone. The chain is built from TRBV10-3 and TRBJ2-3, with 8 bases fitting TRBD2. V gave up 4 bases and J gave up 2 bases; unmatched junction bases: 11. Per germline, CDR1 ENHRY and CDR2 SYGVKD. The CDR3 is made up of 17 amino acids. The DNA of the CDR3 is TGTGCCATCAGTGGCGCCGCACTAGCGGCAACCACAGATACGCAGTATTTT. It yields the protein CAISGAALAATTDTQYF.

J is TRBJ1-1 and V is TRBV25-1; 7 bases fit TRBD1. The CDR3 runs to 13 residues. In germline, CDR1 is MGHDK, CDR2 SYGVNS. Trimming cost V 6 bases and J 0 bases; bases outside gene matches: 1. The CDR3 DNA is TGTGCCAGCAGAGACAGGGTGAACACTGAAGCTTTCTTT. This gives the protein CASRDRVNTEAFF.

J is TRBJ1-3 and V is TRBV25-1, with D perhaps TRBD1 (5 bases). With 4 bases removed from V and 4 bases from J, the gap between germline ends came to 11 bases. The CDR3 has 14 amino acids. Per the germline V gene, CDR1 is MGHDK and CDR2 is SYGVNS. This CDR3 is CASSGRDSGNTIYF. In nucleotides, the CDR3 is TGTGCCAGCAGTGGCAGGGATTCCGGAAACACCATATATTTT.